The 25 T cell receptor beta chains below come from one sample, sequenced in a study of cytomegalovirus exposure and HLA in healthy donors (dated by TCRdb to 2015 to 2018). To prepare the library, the immunoSEQ multiplex PCR assay was applied. A mixture of 60 forward primers for TCR Vbeta segments and 13 reverse primers for TCR Jbeta segments was used in the multiplex PCR. TCRdb's version of the immuneACCESS table is confined to in-frame rearrangements and falls short of the full clone set. An unresolved V gene accounts for under half of the shortfall where checked; the remainder is of unknown origin. The sample table includes about 84,000 clones. About 0.5% of the sample lies in the top ten. Sequencing used PBMCs. The receptors come from a man aged 50 to 60 in good health and CMV-seronegative.

As regards this clone: The junction departs from germline at one end; a sequencing error may be responsible. This rearrangement joins TRBV2 to TRBJ2-5; 8 nucleotides line up with TRBD1. The CDR3 is 14 amino acids. Germline V gives CDR1 SNHLY, CDR2 FYNNEI. The CDR3 DNA reads TGTGCCAGCAGCCCAGGGACAGGCGGAGAGATCCAGTACTTC. Protein product: CASSPGTGGEIQYF.

The rearrangement uses TRBV5-6 and TRBJ2-7; tentatively, D is TRBD2 (5 bases). The CDR3 is 13 amino acids. Germline V gene sequence: CDR1 SGHDT, CDR2 YYEEEE. Deletions cut 2 bases from V and 3 bases from J, with 9 bases between. The CDR3 loop reads CASSFRTYYEQYF. The DNA for the CDR3 is TGTGCCAGCAGCTTTCGGACTTACTACGAGCAGTACTTC.

V and J are TRBV7-8 and TRBJ2-5, with 7 bases fitting TRBD1. Germline lookup yields CDR1 SGHVS and CDR2 FQNEAQ. The CDR3 spans 14 residues. V dropped 3 bases and J dropped 3; count of bases not matched to a gene: 4. In DNA, the CDR3 is TGTGCCAGCAGCTTTACTCAGGGGGAAGAGACCCAGTACTTC. Protein product: CASSFTQGEETQYF.

V and J are TRBV5-1 and TRBJ1-6; TRBD1 agrees at 7 bases. J gave up 8 bases and V 1 base, and 6 bases lay outside the gene matches. The CDR3 runs 15 residues. Germline values: CDR1 SGHRS, CDR2 YFSETQ. CDR3 sequence reads: CASSLTLRGDSPLHF. The CDR3 nucleotides read TGCGCCAGCAGCTTGACGCTCAGGGGGGATTCACCCCTCCACTTT.

This chain links TRBV10-2 with TRBJ2-1; 7 bases align to TRBD2. Germline lookup yields CDR1 WSHSY and CDR2 SAAADI. The CDR3 loop spans 13 amino acids. Unmatched junction bases numbered 9, after V lost 7 bases and J lost 9 bases. CDR3 coding DNA: TGCGCCAGCATTGGGGGAGGGCCTAGTGAGCAGTTCTTC. This codes for CASIGGGPSEQFF.

CDR3 coding DNA: TGTGCCAGCAGTCCAACCAGGGATCGCTACACCTTC. Translating gives CASSPTRDRYTF. This chain connects TRBV27 to TRBJ1-2; D might be TRBD1 (5 bases). V was pared by 5 bases and J by 9 bases, with 13 bases between. CDR3 length: 12 amino acids. Germline V gives CDR1 MNHEY, CDR2 SMNVEV (reference sequence).

The chain uses TRBV2 and TRBJ1-6; 11 bases are a match to TRBD1. Germline assignment: CDR1 SNHLY and CDR2 FYNNEI. The CDR3 has 15 residues. Unmatched junction bases numbered 6, after V lost 6 bases and J lost 8 bases. CDR3 protein: CASSAGQGGHSPLHF. CDR3 nucleotide sequence: TGTGCCAGCAGCGCGGGACAGGGGGGGCATTCACCCCTCCACTTT.

The genes are TRBV6-6 and TRBJ2-1; 9 bases line up with TRBD1. The length of the CDR3 is 15 residues. Germline loops: CDR1 MNHNY, CDR2 SVGAGI (reference sequence). With 2 bases clipped from V and 6 bases from J, the junction kept 5 bases outside the gene matches. CDR3 nucleotides: TGTGCCAGCAGTTACAGTGGACAGGGGAGCAATGAGCAGTTCTTC. Translation gives CASSYSGQGSNEQFF.

The gene calls are TRBV15 and TRBJ2-5, with D hard to call. Trimming cost V 3 bases and J 4 bases, with 9 bases left between them. This CDR3 has 13 amino acids. In germline, CDR1 is LNHNV, CDR2 YYDKDF (reference sequence). CDR3 nucleotide sequence: TGTGCCACCAGCAGCTACGGAGTAGAGACCCAGTACTTC. Protein product: CATSSYGVETQYF. Supplemented by reference TRBV15 and TRBJ2-5, the full variable domain reads DAMVIQNPRYQVTQFGKPVTLSCSQTLNHNVMYWYQQKSSQAPKLLFHYYDKDFNNEADTPDNFQSRRPNTSFCFLDIRSPGLGDTAMYLCATSSYGVETQYFGPGTRLLVL.

The chain employs TRBV7-3 and TRBJ2-6; TRBD1 might be the D (5 bases). Looked up from germline, CDR1 is SGHTA and CDR2 is FQGTGA. This CDR3 is built from 17 residues. The ends were cut back, 1 base at V and 4 bases at J, with 14 bases in the middle. The CDR3 reads CASSLNQGSFGANVLTF. The DNA of the CDR3 is TGTGCCAGCAGCTTAAATCAGGGTTCATTCGGGGCCAACGTCCTGACTTTC.

The chain uses TRBV6-5 and TRBJ2-7, with TRBD2 matching 9 bases. The V gene's germline CDR1 is MNHEY and CDR2 SVGAGI. This CDR3 has 14 amino acids. The trim removed 3 bases at V and 2 bases at J, leaving 2 bases unmatched. Here the CDR3 DNA reads TGTGCCAGCAGTTATAGCGGGGGAACCTACGAGCAGTACTTC. It codes for CASSYSGGTYEQYF.

The chain links TRBV19 to TRBJ2-7; 7 bases align to TRBD2. V trimming: 3 bases; J trimming: 5 bases; junction bases outside the gene matches: 7. CDR3 length: 14 residues. Germline-derived CDR1 and CDR2 are LNHDA and SQIVND (reference sequence). The CDR3 region has the DNA TGTGCCAGTAGTATTTGGGGAGGGATTGACGAGCAGTACTTC. This translates into CASSIWGGIDEQYF.

This chain joins TRBV7-2 and TRBJ1-2; D might be TRBD1 (5 bases). This CDR3 has 13 amino acids. Germline CDR1 reads SGHTA; CDR2 reads FQGNSA. Trimming shortened V by 4 bases and J by 8 bases, and 14 bases separated the two germline ends. In nucleotides, the CDR3 is TGTGCCAGCAGCTCCTGGGACGGGGGAGGCTACACCTTC. Translation gives CASSSWDGGGYTF.

The chain couples TRBV5-1 to TRBJ2-5; 8 bases fit TRBD2. Looked up from germline, CDR1 is SGHRS and CDR2 is YFSETQ. V was pared by 4 bases and J by 0 bases, with 5 bases of the junction left unmatched. The CDR3 length is 15 residues. The DNA for the CDR3 is TGCGCCAGCAGCGTACGGGGGGGCCACCAAGAGACCCAGTACTTC. Encoded protein: CASSVRGGHQETQYF.

V is TRBV4-3 and J is TRBJ2-2; D might be TRBD2 (6 bases). Trimming stripped 1 base from V and 5 bases from J, with 8 bases between. The CDR3 spans 14 residues. Looked up from germline, CDR1 is LGHNA and CDR2 is YSLEER. The CDR3 DNA reads TGCGCCAGCAGCCAAGTGGGGGGTACCGGGGAGCTGTTTTTT. It encodes CASSQVGGTGELFF.

The rearrangement joins TRBV5-8 to TRBJ1-6, with TRBD1 as a possible D gene (5 bases). Germline CDR1 SGHTS, CDR2 YDEGEE. Trimming stripped 0 bases from V and 6 bases from J, with 10 bases between. This CDR3 is built from 15 residues. As DNA, the CDR3 is TGTGCCAGCAGCTTGGAGGGGCAACCTAATTCACCCCTCCACTTT. It translates to CASSLEGQPNSPLHF.

Of note for this clone: The junction departs from the called germline gene at one end, perhaps through a read error. V and J are TRBV7-7 and TRBJ2-5; 9 nucleotides match TRBD1. The CDR3 is 13 residues long. Germline loops: CDR1 SSHAT, CDR2 FNYEAQ (reference sequence). The CDR3 loop reads CASSRQGGQTQYF. The DNA for the CDR3 is TGTGCTAGCAGCCGACAGGGGGGGCAGACCCAGTACTTC.

In nucleotides, the CDR3 is TGCGCCAGCAGCTTGGAGGCGGGGGTGGCAGATACGCAGTATTTT. This gives the protein CASSLEAGVADTQYF. The chain uses TRBV5-1 and TRBJ2-3, with 7 bases identical to TRBD2. Germline CDR1 and CDR2: SGHRS and YFSETQ. The CDR3 has 15 amino acids. V shed 0 bases and J 4 bases; nucleotides not matched to a gene: 5.

V is TRBV30 and J is TRBJ1-5; D is possibly TRBD1 (5 bases). With 0 bases removed from V and 0 bases from J, the gap between germline ends came to 9 bases. The CDR3 contains 15 residues. The germline V gene has CDR1 GTSNPN and CDR2 SVGIG (reference sequence). The CDR3 nucleotides are TGTGCCTGGAGTGTAGGCAGGGTTAGCAATCAGCCCCAGCATTTT. Protein product: CAWSVGRVSNQPQHF.

V gene TRBV27 combines with J gene TRBJ1-5; 11 positions match TRBD1. The CDR3 is made up of 16 amino acids. Germline trimming cut 1 base from V and 7 bases from J; bases unmatched to any gene: 6. Germline V gene sequence: CDR1 MNHEY, CDR2 SMNVEV (reference sequence). CDR3 loop: CASSLLGTGGGQPQHF. DNA of the CDR3: TGTGCCAGCAGTTTATTAGGGACAGGGGGAGGACAGCCCCAGCATTTT.

This chain joins TRBV28 and TRBJ1-2, with TRBD1 matching over 11 bases. This CDR3 has 16 residues. Losses at the gene ends were 3 bases for V and 4 bases for J; bases not matched to a gene: 7. CDR1 is MDHEN and CDR2 is SYDVKM in the germline V gene. The CDR3 DNA is TGTGCCAGCAGTTTCCAGGACAGGGGGCGACTCTATGGCTACACCTTC. Protein: CASSFQDRGRLYGYTF.

The CDR3 sequence is CASSVALGEYGYTF. The CDR3 nucleotides read TGTGCCAGCAGCGTCGCTCTAGGAGAGTATGGCTACACCTTC. V is TRBV9 and J is TRBJ1-2; D gene ambiguous. There are 14 residues in the CDR3. CDR1 and CDR2 (germline): SGDLS, YYNGEE. The V end was cut by 2 bases, the J end by 5 bases, with 13 bases between.

The V call is TRBV27, the J call TRBJ2-2; 8 nucleotides line up with TRBD2. The V segment lost 8 bases and the J segment 3 bases; nucleotides outside the gene matches: 8. The CDR3 runs to 15 residues. Germline V gene data show CDR1 as MNHEY and CDR2 as SMNVEV (reference sequence). CDR3 sequence (DNA): TGTGCCAGCGGACTTTTCGGGGGGGACACCGGGGAGCTGTTTTTT. Protein: CASGLFGGDTGELFF.

This chain connects TRBV7-2 to TRBJ1-3; D uncertain. The germline gives CDR1 SGHTA, CDR2 FQGNSA. CDR3 length: 15 amino acids. V gave up 4 bases and J gave up 4 bases, with 14 bases separating them. CDR3 residues: CASSSSSVRGNTIYF. The CDR3 DNA reads TGTGCCAGCAGCTCGTCATCTGTGAGAGGAAACACCATATATTTT.

The CDR3 DNA is TGTGCCAGCAGTTCGGACAATAGCAATCAGCCCCAGCATTTT. Protein: CASSSDNSNQPQHF. The V gene is TRBV2, the J gene TRBJ1-5, with D maybe TRBD1 (5 bases). CDR3 length: 14 amino acids. V shed 5 bases and J shed 0 bases, with 8 bases lying between them. Germline-derived CDR1 and CDR2 are SNHLY and FYNNEI.